The 32 T cell receptor beta chains below were found in one sample sequenced in a study of blood T cell repertoires in COVID-19. Method: immunoSEQ multiplex PCR; TCRdb's copy keeps in-frame clones and lacks some. The table includes more than 150,000 clones, approximately 81% detected once. The sequencing sample was made of peripheral blood. The origin of the receptors is a man aged 18 to 29 with active or convalescent COVID-19.

The chain couples TRBV4-1 to TRBJ2-7; 7 nucleotides line up with TRBD1. The germline gives CDR1 MGHRA, CDR2 YSYEKL. After removal of 1 base from V and 2 bases from J, the junction contained 5 bases not matched to a gene. This CDR3 comprises 15 residues. CDR3 loop: CASSQVWDRAYEQYF. In nucleotides, the CDR3 is TGCGCCAGCAGCCAAGTTTGGGACAGAGCCTACGAGCAGTACTTC.

V and J are TRBV18 and TRBJ2-7; a possible D gene is TRBD1 (5 bases). The CDR3 has 13 amino acids. Germline V gives CDR1 KGHSH, CDR2 LQKENI. V was pared by 11 bases and J by 0 bases, with 14 bases between. The CDR3 spells CAAQADTSYEQYF. CDR3 in DNA: TGTGCCGCCCAGGCGGACACCTCCTACGAGCAGTACTTC.

This clone is a singleton in its sample. This chain uses TRBV6-5 with TRBJ1-4, with 8 bases lining up with TRBD1. This CDR3 is built from 16 residues. Trimming took 2 bases from V and 8 from J; bases not matched to a gene: 10. Germline lookup yields CDR1 MNHEY and CDR2 SVGAGI. The CDR3 bases are TGTGCCAGCAGTTACGGCGACAGGGGCCTCAAAGAAAAACTGTTTTTT. Translation gives CASSYGDRGLKEKLFF.

The genes are TRBV6-6 and TRBJ1-1; TRBD1 aligns across 7 bases. The trim removed 4 bases at V and 8 bases at J, leaving 7 bases unmatched. Germline V gene sequence: CDR1 MNHNY, CDR2 SVGAGI (reference sequence). This CDR3 has 13 residues. This CDR3 reads CASSSLRDSEAFF. CDR3 DNA: TGTGCCAGCAGTTCGCTCCGGGACAGCGAAGCTTTCTTT.

In DNA, the CDR3 is TGCGCCAGCAGCCAAAACAGGGAGACTGAAGCTTTCTTT. It is translated as CASSQNRETEAFF. V is TRBV5-1 and J is TRBJ1-1, with a tentative D call TRBD1 (6 bases). The CDR3 loop spans 13 amino acids. The germline V gene has CDR1 SGHRS and CDR2 YFSETQ. V was clipped by 4 bases and J by 5 bases, with 12 bases between them.

This rearrangement joins TRBV11-2 to TRBJ1-6; maybe TRBD1 (5 bases). V was shortened by 1 base and J by 4 bases, with 11 bases between the two germline ends. The V gene's germline CDR1 is SGHAT and CDR2 FQNNGV. The CDR3 totals 16 residues. CDR3 bases: TGTGCCAGCAGCTTAGGTCAGGGTTTTTATAATTCACCCCTCCACTTT. Encoded protein: CASSLGQGFYNSPLHF.

This rearrangement joins TRBV28 to TRBJ2-1; D may be TRBD2 (5 bases). Germline assignment: CDR1 MDHEN and CDR2 SYDVKM. V gave up 1 base and J gave up 5 bases, with 12 bases separating them. The length of the CDR3 is 15 residues. The CDR3 protein is CASSLFPIGDNEQFF. As DNA, the CDR3 is TGTGCCAGCAGTTTATTTCCAATCGGGGACAATGAGCAGTTCTTC. The full variable domain, completed using reference TRBV28 and TRBJ2-1, is DVKVTQSSRYLVKRTGEKVFLECVQDMDHENMFWYRQDPGLGLRLIYFSYDVKMKEKGDIPEGYSVSREKKERFSLILESASTNQTSMYLCASSLFPIGDNEQFFGPGTRLTVL.

The V and J genes are TRBV29-1 and TRBJ2-7; 8 bases are shared with TRBD2. CDR1 is SQVTM and CDR2 is ANQGSEA in the germline V gene. The CDR3 consists of 14 residues. The trim removed 4 bases at V and 0 bases at J, leaving 5 bases unmatched. The DNA of the CDR3 is TGCAGCGTTGTTCTAGCGGGCGCCTCCTACGAGCAGTACTTC. Protein: CSVVLAGASYEQYF.

The chain employs TRBV5-4 and TRBJ1-4; TRBD1 might be the D (5 bases). The CDR3 loop spans 14 amino acids. The germline V gene encodes CDR1 SGHNT and CDR2 YYREEE (reference sequence). The V end was cut by 5 bases, the J end by 7 bases, with 15 bases between. The CDR3 DNA is TGTGCCAGCAGACAAGACAGTAGGTCTGAAAAACTGTTTTTT. Encoded protein: CASRQDSRSEKLFF.

This rearrangement joins TRBV19 to TRBJ2-2; 13 bases are shared with TRBD2. Germline CDR1 LNHDA, CDR2 SQIVND (reference sequence). V dropped 9 bases and J dropped 6; count of bases not matched to a gene: 16. The CDR3 spans 18 residues. CDR3 sequence: CASRTGTSGMFGPGELFF. CDR3 DNA sequence: TGTGCCAGCCGAACCGGGACTAGCGGGATGTTTGGTCCCGGGGAGCTGTTTTTT.

The rearrangement links TRBV10-3 to TRBJ2-7, with TRBD1 as a possible D gene (6 bases). This CDR3 is built from 13 residues. With 2 bases removed from V and 5 bases from J, the gap between germline ends came to 10 bases. Germline CDR1 is ENHRY and CDR2 is SYGVKD. The CDR3 protein is CAISERTVNEQYF. The CDR3 region has the DNA TGTGCCATCAGTGAGCGGACAGTGAACGAGCAGTACTTC.

The rearrangement links TRBV5-1 to TRBJ2-2; 7 positions match TRBD1. From germline, CDR1 is SGHRS and CDR2 YFSETQ. Unmatched junction bases numbered 4, after V lost 4 bases and J lost 1 base. This CDR3 spans 15 amino acids. CDR3 protein: CASSTGQRNTGELFF. In DNA, the CDR3 is TGCGCCAGCAGCACGGGACAGAGGAACACCGGGGAGCTGTTTTTT. Using reference TRBV5-1 and TRBJ2-2 for the parts outside the CDR3, the full variable domain is KAGVTQTPRYLIKTRGQQVTLSCSPISGHRSVSWYQQTPGQGLQFLFEYFSETQRNKGNFPGRFSGRQFSNSRSEMNVSTLELGDSALYLCASSTGQRNTGELFFGEGSRLTVL.

The chain uses TRBV7-8 and TRBJ1-4, with D perhaps matching TRBD1 (6 bases). Germline values: CDR1 SGHVS, CDR2 FQNEAQ. Trimming took off 4 bases at V and 0 bases at J, with 12 bases between the two ends. The CDR3 contains 16 residues. The chain's CDR3 is CASSSRDTPTNEKLFF. The CDR3 DNA reads as TGTGCCAGCAGCTCCCGGGACACACCAACTAATGAAAAACTGTTTTTT.

The chain is built from TRBV28 and TRBJ2-7; 7 bases are shared with TRBD1. The CDR3 has 15 residues. The germline V gene has CDR1 MDHEN and CDR2 SYDVKM. With V trimmed by 5 bases and J by 1 base, 8 bases remained unmatched. The CDR3 loop is CASSLDRALSYEQYF. Here the CDR3 DNA reads TGTGCCAGCAGTCTCGACAGGGCCTTATCCTACGAGCAGTACTTC.

This clone was counted once. V gene TRBV4-1 combines with J gene TRBJ1-6, with D tentatively TRBD1 (5 bases). In germline, CDR1 is MGHRA, CDR2 YSYEKL. The CDR3 consists of 13 residues. The V and J ends lost 6 bases and 8 bases respectively, with 11 bases between them. CDR3 nucleotides: TGCGCCAGCAGACAGGAGTTAGATTCACCCCTCCACTTT. Its protein is CASRQELDSPLHF.

The chain couples TRBV19 to TRBJ2-6, with TRBD1 matching over 7 bases. The CDR3 spans 15 residues. Germline values: CDR1 LNHDA, CDR2 SQIVND (reference sequence). The V segment lost 5 bases and the J segment 4 bases; nucleotides outside the gene matches: 5. The CDR3 coding sequence is TGTGCCAGTAGTCCGCACAGGGGAGGGGCCAACGTCCTGACTTTC. It codes for CASSPHRGGANVLTF.

V and J are TRBV3-1 (or the pseudogene TRBV3-2) and TRBJ2-5, with 9 positions matching TRBD2. Germline V lookup: CDR1 LGHDT, CDR2 YNNKEL (reference sequence). V lost 1 base to trimming and J lost 10 bases; unmatched junction nucleotides: 7. The CDR3 consists of 14 residues. CDR3 bases: TGTGCCAGCAGCCAAGGGCTAGCGGGAACAGACCAGTACTTC. Translation gives CASSQGLAGTDQYF.

The V call is TRBV4-1, the J call TRBJ2-2, with D possibly TRBD2 on 6 matching bases. V lost 1 base and J 3 bases, leaving 12 bases between the germline ends. Per the germline V gene, CDR1 is MGHRA and CDR2 is YSYEKL. CDR3 length: 16 amino acids. CDR3 nucleotides: TGCGCCAGCAGCCAAGCGGGACGGGGGTACACCGGGGAGCTGTTTTTT. As protein: CASSQAGRGYTGELFF.

This chain joins TRBV30 and TRBJ2-5, with a weak D call TRBD1 (7 bases). The CDR3 is 14 amino acids. The V and J ends lost 0 bases and 3 bases respectively, with 11 bases between them. Germline CDR1 and CDR2: GTSNPN and SVGIG (reference sequence). CDR3 nucleotides: TGTGCCTGGAGTGTAGGAGGGGGCGAAGAGACCCAGTACTTC. Its translation is CAWSVGGGEETQYF.

Only one count was recorded for this clone. The V gene is TRBV6-2 or TRBV6-3, the J gene TRBJ1-2; D is undetermined. V lost 6 bases to trimming and J lost 5 bases, with 19 bases between them. Germline CDR1 is MNHEY and CDR2 is SVGEGT. The CDR3 has 15 residues. The CDR3 DNA follows: TGTGCCAGCAGCGGCCCCCTGGGAGAGAAGTATGGCTACACCTTC. Protein: CASSGPLGEKYGYTF.

The CDR3, as DNA: TGTGCCAGCAGCTCACGCGGGACAGGGGGGAATGAAAAACTGTTTTTT. It encodes CASSSRGTGGNEKLFF. This chain joins TRBV13 and TRBJ1-4, with 11 bases lining up with TRBD1. V lost 4 bases, J lost 5 bases, and 6 bases stayed unmatched. This CDR3 is 16 amino acids long. Germline CDR1 reads PRHDT; CDR2 reads FYEKMQ (reference sequence).

The chain uses TRBV2 and TRBJ1-3, with unresolved D. The CDR3 runs to 17 residues. From germline, CDR1 is SNHLY and CDR2 FYNNEI. V lost 2 bases and J lost 0, with 14 bases in between. The CDR3: CASSEINTVYSGNTIYF. The CDR3 bases are TGTGCCAGCAGTGAAATCAATACAGTCTACTCTGGAAACACCATATATTTT.

CDR3 protein: CASSVTSGKYEQYF. CDR3 DNA: TGTGCCAGCAGCGTCACTAGCGGGAAATACGAGCAGTACTTC. The rearrangement uses TRBV7-2 and TRBJ2-7; TRBD2 matches at 10 bases. The germline CDR1 and CDR2 sequences are SGHTA and FQGNSA. The CDR3 has 14 amino acids. The V and J ends lost 5 bases and 4 bases, in that order; junction bases with no gene match: 5.

The chain employs TRBV18 and TRBJ1-3; TRBD1 might be the D (5 bases). CDR1 KGHSH and CDR2 LQKENI come from the germline V gene. The CDR3 is made up of 18 amino acids. Trimming stripped 2 bases from V and 0 bases from J, with 17 bases between. The CDR3 is CASSPFDSQRLSGNTIYF. For the CDR3, the DNA is TGTGCCAGCTCACCATTCGACAGCCAACGACTCTCTGGAAACACCATATATTTT.

The CDR3 here is CASSLVGARGNTIYF. The CDR3 DNA reads TGTGCCAGCAGCTTAGTAGGGGCTCGAGGAAACACCATATATTTT. The chain employs TRBV7-2 and TRBJ1-3; D perhaps matches TRBD1 (5 bases). V was pared by 1 base and J by 4 bases, with 11 bases between. The germline V gene encodes CDR1 SGHTA and CDR2 FQGNSA. The CDR3 consists of 15 residues.

This chain links TRBV2 with TRBJ1-1, with TRBD1 matching over 8 bases. Unmatched junction bases numbered 3, after V lost 6 bases and J lost 0 bases. CDR3 size: 14 residues. Per germline, CDR1 SNHLY and CDR2 FYNNEI. CDR3 residues: CASSPTGVNTEAFF. As DNA, the CDR3 is TGTGCCAGCAGCCCGACAGGGGTGAACACTGAAGCTTTCTTT.

The chain combines TRBV28 with TRBJ1-4; TRBD1 is a possible D gene (5 bases). Trimming removed 11 bases from V and 8 bases from J, with 12 bases in between. CDR1 and CDR2 (germline): MDHEN, SYDVKM. The CDR3 covers 11 residues. CDR3 amino acids: CAVYSGEKLFF. The CDR3 coding sequence is TGTGCCGTCTATTCAGGGGAAAAACTGTTTTTT.

This clone was recorded a few times. This chain joins TRBV5-5 and TRBJ2-7, with a weak D call TRBD1 (6 bases). Trimming took off 1 base at V and 6 bases at J, with 14 bases between the two ends. The CDR3 extends over 14 amino acids. Germline CDR1 is SGHKS and CDR2 is YYEKEE (reference sequence). The CDR3 protein is CASSLTGNLAEQYF. As DNA, the CDR3 is TGTGCCAGCAGCTTGACAGGGAATTTGGCCGAGCAGTACTTC.

This clone was detected once. V and J are TRBV19 and TRBJ2-2; D possibly corresponds to TRBD2 (6 bases). The ends were cut back, 7 bases at V and 4 bases at J, with 13 bases in the middle. The CDR3 contains 14 residues. CDR1 is LNHDA and CDR2 is SQIVND in the germline V gene (reference sequence). The CDR3: CASNKAGSTGELFF. CDR3 DNA sequence: TGTGCCAGTAATAAGGCGGGAAGCACCGGGGAGCTGTTTTTT.

V is TRBV6-5 and J is TRBJ2-7; 8 bases agree with TRBD1. Looked up from germline, CDR1 is MNHEY and CDR2 is SVGAGI. After removal of 5 bases from V and 6 bases from J, the junction contained 3 bases not matched to a gene. CDR3 length equals 12 residues. CDR3 in DNA: TGTGCCAGCAGTCCGGACAGGGTCGAGCAGTACTTC. Translated, it gives CASSPDRVEQYF.

Here the CDR3 reads CASSPTGTEAFF. The CDR3 nucleotides read TGCGCCAGCAGCCCGACGGGAACTGAAGCTTTCTTT. The genes are TRBV4-1 and TRBJ1-1; D gene unclear. Germline CDR1 is MGHRA and CDR2 is YSYEKL. V was trimmed by 4 bases and J by 5 bases, leaving 8 bases between them. This CDR3 is 12 amino acids long.

The V call is TRBV2, the J call TRBJ1-1, with D possibly matching TRBD1 (6 bases). The CDR3 has 13 amino acids. In germline, CDR1 is SNHLY, CDR2 FYNNEI. The V end lost 3 bases, the J end lost 5 bases, and 10 bases lay between the germline ends. This CDR3 reads CASSERGMTEAFF. The CDR3 nucleotides read TGTGCCAGCAGTGAGAGGGGGATGACTGAAGCTTTCTTT.